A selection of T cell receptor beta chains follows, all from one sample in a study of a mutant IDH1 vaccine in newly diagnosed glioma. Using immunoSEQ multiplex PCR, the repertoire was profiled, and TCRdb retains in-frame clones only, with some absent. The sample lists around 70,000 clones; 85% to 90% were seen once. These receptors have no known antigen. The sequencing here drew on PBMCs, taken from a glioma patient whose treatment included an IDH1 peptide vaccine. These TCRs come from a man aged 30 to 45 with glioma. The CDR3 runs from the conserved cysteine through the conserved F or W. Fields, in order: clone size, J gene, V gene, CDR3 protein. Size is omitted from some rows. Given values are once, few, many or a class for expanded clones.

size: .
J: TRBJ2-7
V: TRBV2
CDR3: CASRGGQGPTYEQYF

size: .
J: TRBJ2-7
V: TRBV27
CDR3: CASSPRGQLYEQYF

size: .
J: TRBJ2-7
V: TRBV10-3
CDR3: CATRWGTVGDYEQYF

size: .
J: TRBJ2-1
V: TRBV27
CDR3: CASSQGTNNEQFF

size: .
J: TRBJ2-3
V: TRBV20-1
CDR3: CSASALATQYF

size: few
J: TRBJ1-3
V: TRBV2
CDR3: CASSDQGSGNTIYF

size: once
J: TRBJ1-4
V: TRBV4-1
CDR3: CASSLELGGKKLFF

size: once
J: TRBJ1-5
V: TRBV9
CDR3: CASSVGGRNQPQHF

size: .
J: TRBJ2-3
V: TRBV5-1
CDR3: CASTPGGGDTQYF

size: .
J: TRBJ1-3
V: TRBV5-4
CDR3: CASSSLRGENSGNTIYF

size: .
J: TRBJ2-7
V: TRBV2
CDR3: CASSVQSGQGSYEQYF

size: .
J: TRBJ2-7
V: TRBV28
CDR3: CASSPTVVRTGAYEQYF

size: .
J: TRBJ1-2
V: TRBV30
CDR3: CASLPSDREVREGYTF

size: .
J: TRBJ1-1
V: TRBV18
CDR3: CASSPGQGRDAEAFF

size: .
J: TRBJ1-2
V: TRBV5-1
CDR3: CASSSTGTGEGYTF

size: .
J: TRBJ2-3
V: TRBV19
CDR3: CASSTSTGYGDTQYF